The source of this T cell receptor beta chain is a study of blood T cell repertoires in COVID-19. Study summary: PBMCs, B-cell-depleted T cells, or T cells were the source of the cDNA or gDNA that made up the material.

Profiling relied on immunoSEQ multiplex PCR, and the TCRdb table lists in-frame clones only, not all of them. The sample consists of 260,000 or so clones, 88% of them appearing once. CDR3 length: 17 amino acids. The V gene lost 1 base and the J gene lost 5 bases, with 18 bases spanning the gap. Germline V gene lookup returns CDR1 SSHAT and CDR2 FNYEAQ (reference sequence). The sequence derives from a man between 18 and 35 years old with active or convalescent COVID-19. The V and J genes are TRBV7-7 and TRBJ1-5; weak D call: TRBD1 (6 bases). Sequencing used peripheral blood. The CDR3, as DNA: TGTGCCAGCAGCTTAGAACACTCGTCAGGGGACGATCAGCCCCAGCATTTT. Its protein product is CASSLEHSSGDDQPQHF.